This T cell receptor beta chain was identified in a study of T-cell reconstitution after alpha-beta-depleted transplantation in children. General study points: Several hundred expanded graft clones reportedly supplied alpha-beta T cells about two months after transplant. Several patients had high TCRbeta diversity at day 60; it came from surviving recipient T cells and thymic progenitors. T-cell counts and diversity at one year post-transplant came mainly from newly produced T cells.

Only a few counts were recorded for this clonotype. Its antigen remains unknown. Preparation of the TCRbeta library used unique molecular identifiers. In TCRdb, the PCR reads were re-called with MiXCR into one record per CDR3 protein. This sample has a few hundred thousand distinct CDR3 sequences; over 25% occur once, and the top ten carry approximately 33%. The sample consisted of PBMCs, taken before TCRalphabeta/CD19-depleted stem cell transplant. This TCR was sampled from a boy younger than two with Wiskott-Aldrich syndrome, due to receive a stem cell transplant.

Here the CDR3 DNA reads TGCAGTGCTACGGACGGGATTTACAATGAGCAGTTCTTC. Encoded protein: CSATDGIYNEQFF. The chain carries TRBV20-1 and TRBJ2-1; TRBD2 is a possible D gene (5 bases). Per the germline V gene, CDR1 is DFQATT and CDR2 is SNEGSKA (reference sequence). V was clipped by 4 bases and J by 4 bases, with 11 bases between them. This CDR3 comprises 13 residues.